The TCR beta chain under discussion was sequenced for a study of cytomegalovirus exposure and HLA in healthy donors. CDR1 MNHNY and CDR2 SVGAGI come from the germline V gene (reference sequence). With 4 bases clipped from V and 7 bases from J, the junction kept 6 bases outside the gene matches. The length of the CDR3 is 14 residues. Use of 60 Vbeta and 13 Jbeta primers characterized the PCR. Only in-frame clones appear in the TCRdb table, and some are missing; sequencing was by immunoSEQ multiplex PCR. The sample lists 55,000 to 80,000 clones; approximately 78% were seen once. The rearrangement links TRBV6-6 to TRBJ1-1, with TRBD1 matching over 10 bases. The sequence was obtained from a man aged 18-30 years in good health and CMV-seronegative. The specimen was PBMCs. The CDR3 region is CASSFRDRGNEAFF. The CDR3 coding sequence is TGTGCCAGCAGTTTCCGGGACAGGGGAAATGAAGCTTTCTTT.